The 9 T cell receptor beta chains below were found in one sample sequenced in a study of cytomegalovirus exposure and HLA in healthy donors. The primer mix had 60 Vbeta and 13 Jbeta primers. Using immunoSEQ multiplex PCR, the repertoire was profiled, and TCRdb retains in-frame clones only, with some absent. The sample shows more than 150,000 clones, over 65% of them seen only once. Input material: PBMCs. The source of these receptors is a man between 18 and 35 years old in good health and CMV-seronegative.

CDR3 DNA sequence: TGCGCCAGCAGCCAAGAAGGCTCCTCGGGAGGGGCCAACGTCCTGACTTTC. It specifies CASSQEGSSGGANVLTF. The V call is TRBV4-1, the J call TRBJ2-6; TRBD2 might be the D (5 bases). From germline, CDR1 is MGHRA and CDR2 YSYEKL. CDR3 length: 17 residues. Trimming left V 0 bases short and J 4 bases short, with 13 bases between.

CDR3 DNA sequence: TGTGCCAGCCGCGGGGCTAGCGGATCCTACGAGCAGTACTTC. Translated, it gives CASRGASGSYEQYF. The chain links TRBV7-9 to TRBJ2-7; 7 nucleotides match TRBD2. Per the germline V gene, CDR1 is SEHNR and CDR2 is FQNEAQ (reference sequence). The CDR3 length is 14 residues. V shed 8 bases and J 1 base; nucleotides not matched to a gene: 8. Variable domain in full (rest from reference TRBV7-9 and TRBJ2-7): DTGVSQNPRHKITKRGQNVTFRCDPISEHNRLYWYRQTLGQGPEFLTYFQNEAQLEKSRLLSDRFSAERPKGSFSTLEIQRTEQGDSAMYLCASRGASGSYEQYFGPGTRLTVT.

The V gene is TRBV29-1, the J gene TRBJ2-7; a possible D gene is TRBD1 (5 bases). Germline-derived CDR1 and CDR2 are SQVTM and ANQGSEA. The V gene lost 3 bases and the J gene lost 7 bases, with 13 bases spanning the gap. CDR3 length: 12 amino acids. The CDR3 DNA is TGCAGCGTTGAGTCGTTAGGGGAAGAGCAGTACTTC. The encoded protein is CSVESLGEEQYF.

This chain uses TRBV11-1 with TRBJ2-5, with 10 bases fitting TRBD2. This CDR3 comprises 16 residues. Trimming took 2 bases from V and 3 from J; bases not matched to a gene: 6. Germline V gene sequence: CDR1 SGHAT, CDR2 FQDESV (reference sequence). This chain's CDR3 is CASSLSLLAGEETQYF. DNA of the CDR3: TGTGCCAGCAGCTTATCACTCCTAGCGGGGGAAGAGACCCAGTACTTC.

The chain links TRBV9 to TRBJ1-1, with D possibly TRBD1 on 6 matching bases. V was shortened by 4 bases and J by 7 bases, with 14 bases between the two germline ends. This CDR3 region has 13 residues. Germline V gives CDR1 SGDLS, CDR2 YYNGEE. CDR3 bases: TGTGCCAGCAGCCATCAGGGGCTGGGTGAAGCTTTCTTT. Amino acid sequence: CASSHQGLGEAFF.

The chain is built from TRBV7-2 and TRBJ1-4; D uncertain. This CDR3 comprises 17 residues. The germline CDR1 and CDR2 sequences are SGHTA and FQGNSA. The ends were cut back, 1 base at V and 0 bases at J, with 12 bases in the middle. The CDR3 sequence: CASSLGMRGATNEKLFF. The DNA for the CDR3 is TGTGCCAGCAGCTTAGGAATGCGGGGAGCAACTAATGAAAAACTGTTTTTT.

This chain uses TRBV5-4 with TRBJ2-7, with D perhaps matching TRBD2 (7 bases). The germline CDR1 and CDR2 sequences are SGHNT and YYREEE (reference sequence). This CDR3 contains 16 residues. V lost 1 base and J lost 2, with 16 bases in between. The CDR3 DNA reads as TGTGCCAGCAGCTTGTTTTTGTTAGGGGGGGCCTACGAGCAGTACTTC. It encodes CASSLFLLGGAYEQYF.

The chain is built from TRBV18 and TRBJ1-3, with D possibly being TRBD1 (5 bases). The CDR3 covers 15 residues. V was shortened by 0 bases and J by 2 bases, with 8 bases between the two germline ends. CDR1 is KGHSH, CDR2 LQKENI, per germline. In nucleotides, the CDR3 is TGTGCCAGCTCACCACCCGAGACAGCTGGAAACACCATATATTTT. This translates into CASSPPETAGNTIYF.

The chain has TRBV18 and TRBJ1-2, with TRBD1 matching over 8 bases. This CDR3 has 13 amino acids. V shed 3 bases and J 7 bases; nucleotides not matched to a gene: 4. Germline values: CDR1 KGHSH, CDR2 LQKENI. In nucleotides, the CDR3 is TGTGCCAGCTCACCGGGACAGGAAGTTGGCTACACCTTC. Translating it yields CASSPGQEVGYTF.